Sequencing of this T cell receptor beta chain was carried out in a study of blood T cell repertoires in COVID-19. Original processing notes: Cell counts per sample came from amplifying reference gene primers. The table came from immunoSEQ multiplex PCR; TCRdb's copy has only in-frame clones and leaves some out. V, J and clone size are taken as reported in that table, and D and trimming were inferred from the DNA itself. The table shows some 180,000 clones, with more than 70% occurring only once. V was pared by 5 bases and J by 2 bases, with 15 bases between. CDR1 and CDR2 from the germline V gene are SGHVS and FQNEAQ. The length of the CDR3 is 15 residues. Patients at the Seattle site were enrolled during active infection and followed longitudinally.

The chain joins TRBV7-8 to TRBJ1-2; no firm D call. Sequenced: peripheral blood. This receptor was taken from a man aged 50 or older with COVID-19, enrolled during active disease. CDR3 loop: CASSPPRGTNYGYTF. The CDR3 DNA reads as TGTGCCAGCAGCCCGCCCCGAGGTACCAACTATGGCTACACCTTC. The variable domain in full, completed from reference TRBV7-8 and TRBJ1-2, reads GAGVSQSPRYKVAKRGQDVALRCDPISGHVSLFWYQQALGQGPEFLTYFQNEAQLDKSGLPSDRFFAERPEGSVSTLKIQRTQQEDSAVYLCASSPPRGTNYGYTFGSGTRLTVV.